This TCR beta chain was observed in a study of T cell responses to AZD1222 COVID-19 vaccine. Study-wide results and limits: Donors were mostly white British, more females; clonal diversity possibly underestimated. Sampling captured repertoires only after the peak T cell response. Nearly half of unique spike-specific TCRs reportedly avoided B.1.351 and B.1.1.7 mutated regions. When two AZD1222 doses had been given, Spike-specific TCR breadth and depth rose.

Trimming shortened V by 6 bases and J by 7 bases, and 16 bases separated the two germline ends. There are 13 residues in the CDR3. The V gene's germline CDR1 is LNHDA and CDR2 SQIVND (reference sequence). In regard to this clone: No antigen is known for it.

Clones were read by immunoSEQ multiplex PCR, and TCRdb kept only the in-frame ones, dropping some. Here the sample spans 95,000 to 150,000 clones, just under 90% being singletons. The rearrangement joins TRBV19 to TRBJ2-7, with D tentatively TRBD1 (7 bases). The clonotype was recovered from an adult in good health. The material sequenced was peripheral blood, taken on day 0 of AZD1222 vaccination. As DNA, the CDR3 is TGTGCCAGTAGAAGGACAGGCCGGGAGGAGCAGTACTTC. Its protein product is CASRRTGREEQYF. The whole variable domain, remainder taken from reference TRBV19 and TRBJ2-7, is DGGITQSPKYLFRKEGQNVTLSCEQNLNHDAMYWYRQDPGQGLRLIYYSQIVNDFQKGDIAEGYSVSREKKESFPLTVTSAQKNPTAFYLCASRRTGREEQYFGPGTRLTVT.